This record concerns one TCR beta chain sequence. The sample originates from a study of blood T cell repertoires in COVID-19. Study-level information: Material from acute and convalescent COVID-19 was sourced from the United States, Italy and Spain. PBMCs, B-cell-depleted T cells, or T cells provided the cDNA or gDNA that made up the material.

Patients at the Seattle site were enrolled during active infection and followed longitudinally. In the original processing: The assay estimated nucleated cells by amplifying reference gene primers. TCRdb's table, derived via immunoSEQ multiplex PCR, lists solely in-frame clones and lacks some. For V, J and clone size, that table is used; D and trimming come from the DNA. The sample has about 69,000 clones; under 85% are singletons. Material for sequencing was peripheral blood. The clonotype comes from a man aged 50-60 years with COVID-19, enrolled during active disease.

The CDR3 spells CASSLEGGASNSPLHF. The CDR3 region has the DNA TGCGCCAGCAGCTTGGAGGGCGGGGCGAGTAATTCACCCCTCCACTTT. This chain joins TRBV5-1 and TRBJ1-6, with TRBD1 as a possible D gene (5 bases). CDR3 length: 16 amino acids. In germline, CDR1 is SGHRS, CDR2 YFSETQ. Between the trimmed V and J ends, which lost 0 bases and 6 bases, there was a span of 13 bases. The full variable domain, its missing parts supplied by reference TRBV5-1 and TRBJ1-6, is KAGVTQTPRYLIKTRGQQVTLSCSPISGHRSVSWYQQTPGQGLQFLFEYFSETQRNKGNFPGRFSGRQFSNSRSEMNVSTLELGDSALYLCASSLEGGASNSPLHFGNGTRLTVT.